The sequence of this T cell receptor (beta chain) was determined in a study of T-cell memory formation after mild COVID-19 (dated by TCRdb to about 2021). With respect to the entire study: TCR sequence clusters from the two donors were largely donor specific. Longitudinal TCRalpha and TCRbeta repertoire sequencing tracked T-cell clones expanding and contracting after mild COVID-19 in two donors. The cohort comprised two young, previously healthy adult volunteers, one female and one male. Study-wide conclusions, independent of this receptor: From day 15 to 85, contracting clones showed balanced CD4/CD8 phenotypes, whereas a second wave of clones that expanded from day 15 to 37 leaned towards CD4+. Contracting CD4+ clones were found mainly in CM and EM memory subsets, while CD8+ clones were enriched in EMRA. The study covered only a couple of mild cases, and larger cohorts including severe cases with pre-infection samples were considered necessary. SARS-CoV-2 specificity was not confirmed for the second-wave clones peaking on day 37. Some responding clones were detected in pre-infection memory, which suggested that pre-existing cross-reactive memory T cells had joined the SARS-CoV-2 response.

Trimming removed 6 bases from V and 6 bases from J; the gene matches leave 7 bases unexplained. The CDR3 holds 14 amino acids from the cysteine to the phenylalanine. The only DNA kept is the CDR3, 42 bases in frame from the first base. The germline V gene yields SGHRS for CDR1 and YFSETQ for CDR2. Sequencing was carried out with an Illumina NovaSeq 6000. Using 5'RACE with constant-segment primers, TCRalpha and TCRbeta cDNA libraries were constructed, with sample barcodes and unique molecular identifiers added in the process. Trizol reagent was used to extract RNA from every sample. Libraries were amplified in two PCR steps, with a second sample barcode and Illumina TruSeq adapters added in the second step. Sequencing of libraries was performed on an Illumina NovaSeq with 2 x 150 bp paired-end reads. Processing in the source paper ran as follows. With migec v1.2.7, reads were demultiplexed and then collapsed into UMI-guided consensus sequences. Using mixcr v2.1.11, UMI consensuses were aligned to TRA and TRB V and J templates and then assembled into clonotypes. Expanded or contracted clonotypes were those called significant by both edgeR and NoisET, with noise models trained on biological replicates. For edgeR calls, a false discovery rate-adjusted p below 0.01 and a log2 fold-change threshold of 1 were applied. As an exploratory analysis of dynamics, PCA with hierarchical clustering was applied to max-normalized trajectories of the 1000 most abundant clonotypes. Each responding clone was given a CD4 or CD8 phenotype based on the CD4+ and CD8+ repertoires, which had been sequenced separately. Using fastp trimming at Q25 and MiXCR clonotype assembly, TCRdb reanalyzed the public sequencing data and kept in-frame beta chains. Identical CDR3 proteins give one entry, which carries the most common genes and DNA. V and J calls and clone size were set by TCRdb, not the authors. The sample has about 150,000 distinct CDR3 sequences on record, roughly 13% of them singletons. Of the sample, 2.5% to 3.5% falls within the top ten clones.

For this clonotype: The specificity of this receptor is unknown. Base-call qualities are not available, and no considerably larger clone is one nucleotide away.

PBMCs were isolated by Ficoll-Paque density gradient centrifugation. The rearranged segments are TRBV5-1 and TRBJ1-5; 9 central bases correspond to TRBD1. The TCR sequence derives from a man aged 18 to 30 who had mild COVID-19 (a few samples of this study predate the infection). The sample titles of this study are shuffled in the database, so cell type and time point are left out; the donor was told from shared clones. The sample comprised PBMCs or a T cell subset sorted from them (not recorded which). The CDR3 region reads CASTPGQGGQPQHF. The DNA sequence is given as TGCGCCAGCACCCCGGGACAGGGAGGTCAGCCCCAGCATTTT.